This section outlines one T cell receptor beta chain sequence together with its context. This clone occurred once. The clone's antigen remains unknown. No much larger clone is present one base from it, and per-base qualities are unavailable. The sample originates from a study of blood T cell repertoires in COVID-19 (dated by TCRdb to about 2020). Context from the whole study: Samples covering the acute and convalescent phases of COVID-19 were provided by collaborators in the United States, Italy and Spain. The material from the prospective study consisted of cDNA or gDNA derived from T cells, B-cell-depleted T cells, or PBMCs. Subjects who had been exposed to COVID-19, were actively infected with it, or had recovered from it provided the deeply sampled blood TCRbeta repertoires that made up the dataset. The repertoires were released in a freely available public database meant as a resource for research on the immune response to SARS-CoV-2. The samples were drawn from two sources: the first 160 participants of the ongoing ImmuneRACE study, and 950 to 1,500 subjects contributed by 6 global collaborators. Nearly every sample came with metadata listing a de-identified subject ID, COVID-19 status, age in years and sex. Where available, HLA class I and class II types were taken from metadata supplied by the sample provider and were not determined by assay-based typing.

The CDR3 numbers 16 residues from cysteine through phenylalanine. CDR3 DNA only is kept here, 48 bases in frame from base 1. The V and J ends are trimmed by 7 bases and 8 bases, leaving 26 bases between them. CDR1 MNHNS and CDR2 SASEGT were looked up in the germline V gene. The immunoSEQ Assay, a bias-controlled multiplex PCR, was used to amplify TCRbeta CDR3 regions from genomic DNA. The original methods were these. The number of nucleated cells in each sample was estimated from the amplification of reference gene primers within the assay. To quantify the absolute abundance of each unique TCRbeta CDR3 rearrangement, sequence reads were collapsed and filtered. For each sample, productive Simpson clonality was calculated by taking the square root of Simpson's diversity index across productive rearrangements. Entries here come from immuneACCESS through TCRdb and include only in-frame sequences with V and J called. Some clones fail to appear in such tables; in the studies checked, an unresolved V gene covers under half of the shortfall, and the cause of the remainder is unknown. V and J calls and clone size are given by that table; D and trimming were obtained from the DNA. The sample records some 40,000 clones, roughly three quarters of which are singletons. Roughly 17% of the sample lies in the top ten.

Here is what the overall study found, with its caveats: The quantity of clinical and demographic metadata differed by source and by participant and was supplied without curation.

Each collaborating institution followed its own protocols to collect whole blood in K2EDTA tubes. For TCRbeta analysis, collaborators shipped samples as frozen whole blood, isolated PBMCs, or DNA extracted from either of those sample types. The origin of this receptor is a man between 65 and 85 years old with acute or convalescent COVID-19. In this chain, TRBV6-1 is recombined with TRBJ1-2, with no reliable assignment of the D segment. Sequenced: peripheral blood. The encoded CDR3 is CASNDVVPPPLLGYTF. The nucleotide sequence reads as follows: TGTGCCAGCAATGATGTCGTTCCCCCACCGCTATTGGGCTACACCTTC.